This is a list of T cell receptor beta chains from one sample in a study of human T cells and chemical hapten exposure. TCRdb re-called the RACE reads through MiXCR, storing one row per CDR3 protein. The table has more than 50,000 distinct CDR3 sequences, around 7% seen once. The source material was whole blood, sampled in connection with sensitization to the hapten diphenylcyclopropenone (DPC). The receptors stem from a woman aged 30 to 39 with alopecia areata. Some clones in this sample may be carry-over from other donors' samples. CDR3s include the opening cysteine and the closing phenylalanine or tryptophan. The D gene is left open where the match is weak. The size entry is marked missing in some rows and otherwise reads once, few, many or a size class.

- TRBJ1-1 TRBV6-1 many CASSEARDLTAFF TGTGCCAGCAGTGAAGCGCGGGACCTTACAGCTTTCTTT
TRBD1 TRBJ2-1 TRBV24-1 many CATSDPDRGRHDEQFF TGTGCCACCAGTGATCCCGACAGGGGGCGGCACGATGAGCAGTTCTTC
- TRBJ1-1 TRBV7-6 many CASSLADKYTEAFF TGTGCCAGCAGCTTAGCGGACAAGTACACTGAAGCTTTCTTT
- TRBJ1-3 TRBV20-1 once CSAPGVNSGNTIYF TGCAGTGCCCCAGGGGTCAACTCTGGAAACACCATATATTTT
- TRBJ2-1 TRBV5-1 many CASSFCGHRSYNEQFF TGCGCCAGCAGCTTTTGTGGTCACAGATCCTACAATGAGCAGTTCTTC
- TRBJ1-3 TRBV29-1 many CSVHRKVLLGNTIYF TGCAGCGTGCACAGGAAAGTCCTTCTGGGAAACACCATATATTTT
- TRBJ2-7 TRBV20-1 few CSARDTTGRYEQYF TGCAGTGCTAGAGATACGACAGGGAGGTACGAGCAGTACTTC
- TRBJ1-5 TRBV7-3 few CASSLIGRGAAVNQPQHF TGTGCCAGCAGCTTAATTGGCCGGGGGGCGGCTGTGAATCAGCCCCAGCATTTT
- TRBJ2-1 TRBV3-1 many CASSQGLMSSYNEQFF TGTGCCAGCAGCCAAGGTCTCATGAGCTCCTACAATGAGCAGTTCTTC
- TRBJ1-5 TRBV29-1 many CSVREEYQPQHF TGCAGCGTAAGGGAAGAATATCAGCCCCAGCATTTT
- TRBJ1-5 TRBV6-2/TRBV6-3 - CASNLAGGSNQPQHF TGTGCCAGCAACCTCGCCGGGGGGAGCAATCAGCCCCAGCATTTT
- TRBJ1-1 TRBV30 many CAWSVTGNEAFF TGTGCCTGGAGTGTAACAGGGAATGAAGCTTTCTTT
- TRBJ1-1 TRBV6-6 many CASSSNRNTEAFF TGTGCCAGCAGCTCCAACAGGAACACTGAAGCTTTCTTT
- TRBJ1-4 TRBV6-5 - CASSSTPGGWATNEKLFF TGTGCCAGCAGTAGCACTCCGGGGGGCTGGGCAACTAATGAAAAACTGTTTTTT
TRBD1 TRBJ1-1 TRBV11-2 many CASSLQGAAFF TGTGCCAGCAGCTTACAGGGGGCTGCTTTCTTT
TRBD1 TRBJ2-4 TRBV27 many CASKDRETKNIQYF TGTGCCAGCAAGGACAGGGAAACCAAAAACATTCAGTACTTC
TRBD2 TRBJ2-3 TRBV6-5 - CASSYSLAGVTDTQYF TGTGCCAGCAGTTACTCGCTAGCGGGGGTCACAGATACGCAGTATTTT
TRBD2 TRBJ2-1 TRBV10-3 - CAISAGGSSYNEQFF TGTGCCATCAGTGCGGGGGGTTCTTCCTACAATGAGCAGTTCTTC
- TRBJ2-7 TRBV7-2 many CASSLATAPTYEQYF TGTGCCAGCAGCTTAGCAACAGCCCCAACCTACGAGCAGTACTTC
- TRBJ1-2 TRBV7-8 many CASSEQDTPYGYTF TGTGCCAGCAGCGAACAGGACACCCCGTATGGCTACACCTTC
TRBD1 TRBJ1-2 TRBV19 - CASSPGTAVYGYTF TGTGCCAGTAGCCCAGGGACAGCAGTATATGGCTACACCTTC
TRBD2 TRBJ2-3 TRBV20-1 many CSASFGGGPDTQYF TGCAGTGCTAGTTTCGGGGGGGGCCCAGATACGCAGTATTTT
TRBD1 TRBJ2-5 TRBV25-1 few CASSGHRGWETQYF TGTGCCAGCAGTGGGCACAGGGGATGGGAGACCCAGTACTTC
TRBD1 TRBJ2-3 TRBV12-3/TRBV12-4 many CASRLTGVTDTQYF TGTGCCAGCCGCCTCACAGGGGTCACAGATACGCAGTATTTT
TRBD1 TRBJ1-2 TRBV24-1 many CATSEYTGVRGYTF TGTGCCACCAGTGAGTATACAGGGGTCCGTGGCTACACCTTC
TRBD1 TRBJ1-1 TRBV9 many CASSVSGQGNTEAFF TGTGCCAGCAGCGTGTCCGGACAGGGCAACACTGAAGCTTTCTTT
TRBD1 TRBJ2-3 TRBV11-1 many CASSWGQGPGTSTDTQYF TGTGCCAGCAGCTGGGGACAGGGTCCTGGAACTAGCACAGATACGCAGTATTTT
- TRBJ1-2 TRBV11-2 many CASSLAGANYGYTF TGTGCCAGCAGCTTAGCAGGGGCGAACTATGGCTACACCTTC
- TRBJ1-1 TRBV12-5 many CASAWGTVNTEAFF TGTGCTAGTGCCTGGGGCACGGTGAACACTGAAGCTTTCTTT
- TRBJ2-3 TRBV30 few CAWSGGIGTDTQYF TGTGCCTGGAGCGGGGGAATAGGCACAGATACGCAGTATTTT
- TRBJ2-3 TRBV6-2/TRBV6-3 many CASSWGSGDTQYF TGTGCCAGCAGTTGGGGGAGTGGAGATACGCAGTATTTT